This is a list of T cell receptor beta chains from one sample in a study of blood T cell repertoires in COVID-19. Profiled with immunoSEQ multiplex PCR; TCRdb holds only in-frame clones, not every one. The sample records hundreds of thousands of clones, 70% to 90% being singletons. The sample taken for sequencing was PBMCs or T cells enriched from blood (not recorded which). These receptor sequences come from a woman between 55 and 75 years old in a cohort exposed to, infected with or recovered from COVID-19 (not recorded which). CDR3s include the opening cysteine and the closing phenylalanine or tryptophan. The D gene is left open where the match is weak. Where a row states a size, it is once, few, many or the class of an expanded clone; other rows omit it.

>NA|TRBV18|TRBJ1-1|NA
CASSPYFQNTEAFF
TGTGCCAGCTCACCCTACTTCCAGAACACTGAAGCTTTCTTT
>NA|TRBV9|TRBJ1-1|NA
CASSATVNTEAFF
TGTGCCAGCAGCGCGACAGTGAACACTGAAGCTTTCTTT
>NA|TRBV5-8|TRBJ2-5|NA
CASSLMFARGETQYF
TGTGCCAGCAGCTTGATGTTCGCCAGAGGGGAGACCCAGTACTTC
>NA|TRBV7-9|TRBJ1-1|once
CASSFNPLNTEAFF
TGTGCCAGCAGCTTTAATCCTCTCAACACTGAAGCTTTCTTT
>NA|TRBV3-1/TRBV3-2|TRBJ1-1|NA
CASSPRDRNTEAFF
TGTGCCAGCAGCCCTCGCGACAGAAACACTGAAGCTTTCTTT
>NA|TRBV28|TRBJ1-5|once
CASSLSGQPQHF
TGTGCCAGCAGTTTATCCGGGCAGCCCCAGCATTTT
>TRBD1|TRBV28|TRBJ1-4|NA
CASSPTGKREKLFF
TGTGCCAGCAGTCCGACAGGGAAGCGTGAAAAACTGTTTTTT
>TRBD1|TRBV18|TRBJ1-2|NA
CASSPDRANYGYTF
TGTGCCAGCTCACCGGACAGGGCTAACTATGGCTACACCTTC
>TRBD1|TRBV10-3|TRBJ2-7|NA
CAISSPPTGPREQYF
TGTGCCATCAGTTCCCCCCCGACAGGGCCTAGGGAGCAGTACTTC
>NA|TRBV21-1|TRBJ2-7|NA
CASLDSWEQYF
TGTGCCAGCCTAGACAGCTGGGAGCAGTACTTC
>TRBD2|TRBV7-2|TRBJ2-5|NA
CASRFMGTSGRGETQYF
TGTGCCAGCAGATTTATGGGTACTAGCGGGAGAGGGGAGACCCAGTACTTC
>NA|TRBV9|TRBJ1-3|NA
CASSVGGRASGNTIYF
TGTGCCAGCAGCGTAGGTGGCAGGGCCTCTGGAAACACCATATATTTT
>NA|TRBV4-1|TRBJ2-5|NA
CASSQDAAGWETQYF
TGCGCCAGCAGCCAAGATGCCGCAGGGTGGGAGACCCAGTACTTC
>TRBD1|TRBV6-5|TRBJ1-4|NA
CASSYSTGAEKLFF
TGTGCCAGCAGTTACTCAACAGGGGCCGAAAAACTGTTTTTT
>NA|TRBV5-1|TRBJ2-3|NA
CASASQGTDTQYF
TGCGCCAGCGCCTCCCAGGGCACAGATACGCAGTATTTT
>TRBD2|TRBV7-3|TRBJ2-1|NA
CASSLTPSGSYNEQFF
TGTGCCAGCAGCTTAACCCCCAGCGGGAGCTACAATGAGCAGTTCTTC
>NA|TRBV19|TRBJ1-2|NA
CASSIPNYGYTF
TGTGCCAGTAGTATCCCAAACTATGGCTACACCTTC
>TRBD1|TRBV2|TRBJ1-1|NA
CASRRDSRAFF
TGTGCCAGCAGGAGGGACAGTCGAGCTTTCTTT
>TRBD2|TRBV28|TRBJ2-3|NA
CASSSVAGGLARTQYF
TGTGCCAGCAGTTCCGTAGCGGGAGGGCTAGCCCGTACGCAGTATTTT
>TRBD1|TRBV5-4|TRBJ1-2|NA
CASSWGQGFFYGYTF
TGTGCCAGCAGCTGGGGACAGGGGTTTTTCTATGGCTACACCTTC
>TRBD2|TRBV3-1/TRBV3-2|TRBJ2-5|once
CASSFRTSGRRETQYF
TGTGCCAGCAGCTTCCGGACTAGCGGGAGGAGAGAGACCCAGTACTTC
>NA|TRBV7-3|TRBJ2-3|NA
CASSLTVLGSTGSTISTDTQYF
TGTGCCAGCAGCTTAACCGTCCTGGGATCTACAGGGTCCACAATAAGCACAGATACGCAGTATTTT
>TRBD1|TRBV24-1|TRBJ2-5|NA
CATSDPQGAGETQYF
TGTGCCACCAGTGACCCACAGGGGGCCGGGGAGACCCAGTACTTC
>TRBD1|TRBV25-1|TRBJ1-2|NA
CASSRGRGYTF
TGTGCCAGCAGCAGGGGGCGCGGCTACACCTTC
>NA|TRBV7-9|TRBJ1-1|NA
CASSLDGVGSTEAFF
TGTGCCAGCAGCTTAGACGGAGTCGGGAGCACTGAAGCTTTCTTT
>TRBD1|TRBV27|TRBJ2-1|NA
CASSPSGGEWLDEQFF
TGTGCCAGCAGTCCCTCAGGGGGAGAATGGTTGGATGAGCAGTTCTTC
>TRBD2|TRBV7-3|TRBJ2-1|NA
CASSLRASGRRNEQFF
TGTGCCAGCAGCTTAAGGGCTAGCGGGAGGAGAAATGAGCAGTTCTTC
>NA|TRBV14|TRBJ2-7|NA
CASSQVPRGYYEQYF
TGTGCCAGCAGCCAAGTCCCTAGGGGATATTACGAGCAGTACTTC
>TRBD1|TRBV6-5|TRBJ1-4|NA
CASSYQGAGEKLFF
TGTGCCAGCAGTTACCAGGGGGCGGGTGAAAAACTGTTTTTT
>TRBD1|TRBV4-1|TRBJ1-3|once
CASSQPDRGPFNSGNTIYF
TGCGCCAGCAGCCAACCTGACAGGGGGCCCTTTAACTCTGGAAACACCATATATTTT
>NA|TRBV19|TRBJ1-2|NA
CASSNLQARYGYTF
TGTGCCAGTAGTAACCTGCAGGCCCGCTATGGCTACACCTTC
>TRBD1|TRBV4-2|TRBJ1-4|NA
CASSPGQGNEKLFF
TGTGCCAGCAGCCCGGGACAGGGAAATGAAAAACTGTTTTTT
>NA|TRBV11-2|TRBJ2-1|once
CASSLEGRDRNEQFF
TGTGCCAGCAGCTTAGAAGGGCGGGACCGGAATGAGCAGTTCTTC
>TRBD2|TRBV6-2/TRBV6-3|TRBJ2-3|NA
CASSYNGGLSGRARTDTQYF
TGTGCCAGCAGTTACAATGGCGGTCTTAGCGGGAGGGCCCGGACAGATACGCAGTATTTT
>NA|TRBV5-4|TRBJ2-2|NA
CASSQDRVNTGELFF
TGTGCCAGCAGCCAGGACAGAGTGAACACCGGGGAGCTGTTTTTT
>NA|TRBV15|TRBJ1-6|once
CATQGGSYNSPLHF
TGTGCCACCCAGGGAGGATCCTATAATTCACCCCTCCACTTT
>TRBD2|TRBV14|TRBJ2-7|NA
CASSQDVLAGGLNEQYF
TGTGCCAGCAGCCAAGATGTGCTAGCGGGAGGGCTGAACGAGCAGTACTTC
>NA|TRBV7-9|TRBJ2-7|NA
CASSLRGRTGEQYF
TGTGCCAGCAGCTTAAGAGGGAGGACGGGGGAGCAGTACTTC
>TRBD2|TRBV9|TRBJ2-1|NA
CASSVDGRGSYNEQFF
TGTGCCAGCAGCGTAGACGGGAGGGGCTCCTACAATGAGCAGTTCTTC
>TRBD2|TRBV3-1/TRBV3-2|TRBJ2-7|NA
CASSQAGRLAGTHEQYF
TGTGCCAGCAGCCAAGCGGGTCGACTAGCGGGAACCCACGAGCAGTACTTC
>NA|TRBV5-1|TRBJ1-4|NA
CASTPGATNEKLFF
TGCGCCAGCACCCCGGGGGCAACTAATGAAAAACTGTTTTTT
>TRBD2|TRBV9|TRBJ2-7|NA
CASSESGAYEQYF
TGTGCCAGCAGCGAAAGCGGGGCCTACGAGCAGTACTTC
>NA|TRBV11-2|TRBJ1-1|NA
CASSSREAGETEAFF
TGTGCCAGCAGCTCAAGGGAGGCAGGTGAAACTGAAGCTTTCTTT
>TRBD1|TRBV2|TRBJ2-2|once
CASRPTGFTGELFF
TGTGCCAGCAGACCGACAGGGTTCACCGGGGAGCTGTTTTTT
>NA|TRBV1|TRBJ2-1|NA
CTSSQVFFGGSSYNEQFF
TGCACCAGCAGCCAAGTGTTTTTCGGTGGGAGCTCCTACAATGAGCAGTTCTTC
>TRBD1|TRBV19|TRBJ1-5|NA
CASSSGTASNQPQHF
TGTGCCAGTAGTTCCGGGACAGCAAGCAATCAGCCCCAGCATTTT
>TRBD2|TRBV10-2|TRBJ2-1|NA
CASWGLAGNEQFF
TGCGCCAGCTGGGGACTAGCGGGAAATGAGCAGTTCTTC
>TRBD2|TRBV5-4|TRBJ2-1|NA
CASSLALLAGEQFF
TGTGCCAGCAGCTTGGCTTTACTAGCGGGTGAGCAGTTCTTC
>NA|TRBV7-2|TRBJ1-3|NA
CASSSTAGSGNTIYF
TGTGCCAGCAGCTCGACAGCGGGTTCTGGAAACACCATATATTTT
>NA|TRBV6-1|TRBJ1-3|NA
CASSKATGTSGNTIYF
TGTGCCAGCAGTAAAGCGACAGGTACCTCTGGAAACACCATATATTTT
>TRBD2|TRBV19|TRBJ2-2|NA
CASRRAGGSGGELFF
TGTGCCAGTAGGCGAGCGGGAGGGTCTGGCGGGGAGCTGTTTTTT
>NA|TRBV28|TRBJ2-7|once
CASSLPGYYEQYF
TGTGCCAGCAGTTTACCGGGGTACTACGAGCAGTACTTC
>TRBD2|TRBV11-2|TRBJ2-3|NA
CASSTKPGTSGRSDTQYF
TGTGCCAGCAGCACAAAACCTGGGACTAGCGGGAGATCGGATACGCAGTATTTT
>TRBD2|TRBV10-3|TRBJ2-7|NA
CAISREASYEQYF
TGTGCCATCAGCCGGGAGGCCTCCTACGAGCAGTACTTC
>TRBD1|TRBV7-9|TRBJ1-1|NA
CASSFTGKTGGNTEAFF
TGTGCCAGCAGCTTCACAGGGAAGACAGGGGGGAACACTGAAGCTTTCTTT
>TRBD1|TRBV5-1|TRBJ2-7|NA
CASSQDRGYEQYF
TGCGCCAGCAGCCAGGACAGGGGCTACGAGCAGTACTTC